This T cell receptor beta chain was captured by sequencing in a study of blood T cells in healthy people across ages. Study-wide findings and caveats: Both naive CD4+ cell counts and diversity were greater in long-lived donors than in aged donors. The recorded TCR beta diversity per million T cells decreased in a roughly linear manner with age.

Together with a sample-barcoded 5' primer, a J-beta primer mix was included in a second PCR lasting about 7 to 11 cycles. TCRdb recomputed calls from the 5' RACE reads with MiXCR, one row per CDR3 protein. The sample records about 1.8 million distinct CDR3 sequences, 49% being singletons. This clonotype was seen only a few times. Its specificity is unknown. The germline V gene has CDR1 MNHEY and CDR2 SMNVEV (reference sequence). The V end lost 5 bases, the J end lost 0 bases, and 14 bases lay between the germline ends. CDR3 length equals 15 residues. The sequence was obtained from a middle-aged woman in good health. Sequencing was carried out using blood. The rearrangement uses TRBV27 and TRBJ2-7; D is possibly TRBD2 (6 bases). The CDR3 here is CASSRRDPPSYEQYF. The CDR3 DNA is TGTGCCAGCAGTAGGCGGGACCCACCCTCCTACGAGCAGTACTTC.